This T cell receptor (beta chain) came from a study of radiation and T cells in renal cell carcinoma. General study results and limits: Pretreatment tumor biopsies were lacking, so baseline clonotypes are unknown.

The V and J ends lost 0 bases and 4 bases respectively, with 15 bases between them. The germline V gene encodes CDR1 MGHRA and CDR2 YSYEKL. This CDR3 contains 17 residues. Specified treatment: 15 Gy SBRT to primary tumor, nephrectomy 4 weeks later. Nephrectomy followed 15 Gy stereotactic body radiation by 4 weeks. To note about this clone: Its antigen is not identified.

Repertoires were generated with immunoSEQ multiplex PCR, while TCRdb's copy carries only in-frame clones and drops some. The data show about 18,000 clones, about 54% seen once. The origin of this receptor is a man aged 50-60 years with renal cell carcinoma. The chain combines TRBV4-1 with TRBJ1-4; D is unclear. The sequencing used tumor tissue, collected from a patient whose treatment included radiotherapy and nephrectomy. CDR3 in DNA: TGCGCCAGCAGCCAAGAAGCCGGAGAGGTCTTTAATGAAAAACTGTTTTTT. It encodes CASSQEAGEVFNEKLFF.